This TCR beta chain was observed in a study of T cell responses to AZD1222 COVID-19 vaccine. With respect to this clone: No antigen is known for it.

Data came from immunoSEQ multiplex PCR; TCRdb stores just in-frame clones and leaves some out. Of approximately 92,000 clones in the sample, approximately 84% were seen once. The germline V gene has CDR1 SQVTM and CDR2 ANQGSEA. V was pared by 8 bases and J by 4 bases, with 12 bases between. The CDR3 consists of 12 residues. General observations from the study: The reported proportion of spike-specific TCRs targeting unmutated variant regions was nearly half. Once two AZD1222 doses were given, Spike-specific TCR breadth and depth went up. Clonal diversity was possibly underestimated, and white British individuals and females predominated among donors.

This TCR was sampled from an adult in good health. This sample comprised peripheral blood, obtained on day 0 of AZD1222 vaccination. V usage is TRBV29-1 and J usage is TRBJ2-1; D might be TRBD1 (6 bases). The CDR3 spells CSLLRGYNEQFF. In nucleotides, the CDR3 is TGCAGCCTTTTAAGGGGGTACAATGAGCAGTTCTTC.